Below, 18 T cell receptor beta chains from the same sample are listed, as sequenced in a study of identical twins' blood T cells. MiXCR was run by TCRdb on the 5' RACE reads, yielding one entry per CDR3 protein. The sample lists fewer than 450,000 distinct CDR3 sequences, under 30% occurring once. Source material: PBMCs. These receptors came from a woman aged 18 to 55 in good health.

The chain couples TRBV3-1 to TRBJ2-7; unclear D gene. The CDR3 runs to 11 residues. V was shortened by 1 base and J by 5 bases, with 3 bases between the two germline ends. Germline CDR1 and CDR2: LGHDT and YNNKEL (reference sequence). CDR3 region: CASSQVHEQYF. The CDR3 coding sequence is TGTGCCAGCAGCCAAGTTCACGAGCAGTACTTC.

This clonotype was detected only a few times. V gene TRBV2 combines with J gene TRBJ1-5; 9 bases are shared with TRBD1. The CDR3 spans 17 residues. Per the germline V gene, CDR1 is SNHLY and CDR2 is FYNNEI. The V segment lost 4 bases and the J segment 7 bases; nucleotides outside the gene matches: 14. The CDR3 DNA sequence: TGTGCCAGCAGTGGGTGGCCCGGACAGGGGACAGGCCAGCCCCAGCATTTT. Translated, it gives CASSGWPGQGTGQPQHF.

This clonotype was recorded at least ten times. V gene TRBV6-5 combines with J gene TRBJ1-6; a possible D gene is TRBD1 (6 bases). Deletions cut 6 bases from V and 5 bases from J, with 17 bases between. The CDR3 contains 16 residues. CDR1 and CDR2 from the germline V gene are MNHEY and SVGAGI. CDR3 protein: CASSRRRQEDNSPLHF. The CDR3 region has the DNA TGTGCCAGCAGCCGTAGGAGACAGGAGGATAATTCACCCCTCCACTTT.

Here the CDR3 reads CARGLVPETQYF. The DNA of the CDR3 is TGTGCCCGAGGACTAGTTCCGGAGACCCAGTACTTC. The genes are TRBV2 and TRBJ2-5; 7 positions agree with TRBD2. CDR1 SNHLY and CDR2 FYNNEI come from the germline V gene. With 11 bases clipped from V and 5 bases from J, the junction kept 8 bases outside the gene matches. This CDR3 region has 12 residues. The variable domain in full, completed from reference TRBV2 and TRBJ2-5, reads EPEVTQTPSHQVTQMGQEVILRCVPISNHLYFYWYRQILGQKVEFLVSFYNNEISEKSEIFDDQFSVERPDGSNFTLKIRSTKLEDSAMYFCARGLVPETQYFGPGTRLLVL.

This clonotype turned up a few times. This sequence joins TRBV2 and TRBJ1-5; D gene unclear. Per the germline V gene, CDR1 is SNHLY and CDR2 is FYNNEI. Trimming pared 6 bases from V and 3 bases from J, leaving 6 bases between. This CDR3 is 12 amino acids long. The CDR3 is CASRADNQPQHF. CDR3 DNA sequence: TGTGCCAGCAGGGCAGACAATCAGCCCCAGCATTTT.

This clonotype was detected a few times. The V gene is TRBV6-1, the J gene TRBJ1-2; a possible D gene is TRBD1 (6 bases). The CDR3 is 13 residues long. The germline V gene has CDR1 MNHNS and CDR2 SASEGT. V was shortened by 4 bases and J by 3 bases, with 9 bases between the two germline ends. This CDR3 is CASSGNRDYGYTF. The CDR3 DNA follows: TGTGCCAGCAGTGGGAACAGGGACTATGGCTACACCTTC.

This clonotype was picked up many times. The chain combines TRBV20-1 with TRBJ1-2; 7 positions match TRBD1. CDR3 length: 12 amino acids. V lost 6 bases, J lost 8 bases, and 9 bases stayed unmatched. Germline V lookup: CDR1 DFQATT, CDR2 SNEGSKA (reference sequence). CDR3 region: CSATDRVWGYTF. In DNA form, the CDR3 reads TGCAGTGCGACCGACAGGGTCTGGGGCTACACCTTC.

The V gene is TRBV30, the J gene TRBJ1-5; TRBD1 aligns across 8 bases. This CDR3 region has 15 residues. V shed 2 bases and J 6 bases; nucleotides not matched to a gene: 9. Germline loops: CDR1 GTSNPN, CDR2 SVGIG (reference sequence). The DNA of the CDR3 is TGTGCCTGGAGTAAGGCAGGGGGCCGCGGTCAGCCCCAGCATTTT. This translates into CAWSKAGGRGQPQHF.

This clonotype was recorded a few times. CDR3 nucleotide sequence: TGCAGCGTCGAGAGGAGGACTGAAGCTTTCTTT. It is translated as CSVERRTEAFF. This sequence joins TRBV29-1 and TRBJ1-1; no reliable D call. The V end was cut by 6 bases, the J end by 5 bases, with 10 bases between. Germline CDR1 and CDR2: SQVTM and ANQGSEA. The CDR3 has 11 residues.

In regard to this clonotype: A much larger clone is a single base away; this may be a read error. The DNA for the CDR3 is TGCGCCAGCGGCTTGTACGGGGGTGTTGATCAGCCCCAGCATTTT. This sequence encodes CASGLYGGVDQPQHF. V gene TRBV5-1 combines with J gene TRBJ1-5, with a possible D match to TRBD1 (5 bases). CDR3 length equals 15 residues. The germline V gene has CDR1 SGHRS and CDR2 YFSETQ.

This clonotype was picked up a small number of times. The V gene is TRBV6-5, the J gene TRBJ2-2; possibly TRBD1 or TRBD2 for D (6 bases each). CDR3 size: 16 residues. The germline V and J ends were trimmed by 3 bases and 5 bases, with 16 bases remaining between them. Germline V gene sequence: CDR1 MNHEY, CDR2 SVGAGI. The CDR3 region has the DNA TGTGCCAGCAGTTATTTGGGGGGCGTCTCGACCGGGGAGCTGTTTTTT. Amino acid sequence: CASSYLGGVSTGELFF.

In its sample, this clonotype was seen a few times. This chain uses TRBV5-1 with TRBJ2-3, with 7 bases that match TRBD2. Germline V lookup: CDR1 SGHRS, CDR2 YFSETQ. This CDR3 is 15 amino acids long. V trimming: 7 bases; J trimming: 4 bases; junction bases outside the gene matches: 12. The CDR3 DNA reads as TGCGCCAGCCACTCGTCTAGCGGCACTGCAGATACGCAGTATTTT. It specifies CASHSSSGTADTQYF.

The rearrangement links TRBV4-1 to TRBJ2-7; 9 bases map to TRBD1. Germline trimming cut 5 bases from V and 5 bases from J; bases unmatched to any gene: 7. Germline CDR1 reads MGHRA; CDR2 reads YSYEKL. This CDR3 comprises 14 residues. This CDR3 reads CASSDWTGVHEQYF. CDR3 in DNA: TGCGCCAGCAGCGATTGGACAGGGGTGCACGAGCAGTACTTC.

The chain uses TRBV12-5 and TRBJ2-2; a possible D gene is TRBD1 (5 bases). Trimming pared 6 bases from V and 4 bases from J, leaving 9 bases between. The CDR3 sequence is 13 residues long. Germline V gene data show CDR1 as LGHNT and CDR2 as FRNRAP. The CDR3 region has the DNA TGTGCTAGTGGCGAACAGGTCACCGGGGAGCTGTTTTTT. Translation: CASGEQVTGELFF.

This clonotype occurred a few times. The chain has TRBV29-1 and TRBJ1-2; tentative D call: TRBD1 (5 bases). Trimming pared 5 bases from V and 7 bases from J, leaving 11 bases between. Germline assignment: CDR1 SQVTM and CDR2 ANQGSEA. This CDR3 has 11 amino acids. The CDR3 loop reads CSVRLRGGYTF. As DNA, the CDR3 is TGCAGCGTTCGGTTGAGGGGTGGCTACACCTTC.

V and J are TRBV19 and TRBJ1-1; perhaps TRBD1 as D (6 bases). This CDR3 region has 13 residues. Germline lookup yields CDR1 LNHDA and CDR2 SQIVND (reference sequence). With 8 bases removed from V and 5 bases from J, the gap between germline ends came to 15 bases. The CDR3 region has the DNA TGTGCCAGTCACGGACAGTCTTGGACTGAAGCTTTCTTT. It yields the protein CASHGQSWTEAFF.

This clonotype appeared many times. The CDR3 DNA sequence: TGTGCCAGCAGCAATGAGCAGTTCTTC. Its protein product is CASSNEQFF. The rearrangement uses TRBV21-1 and TRBJ2-1. TRBV21-1 constitutes a pseudogene. The CDR3 has 9 residues.

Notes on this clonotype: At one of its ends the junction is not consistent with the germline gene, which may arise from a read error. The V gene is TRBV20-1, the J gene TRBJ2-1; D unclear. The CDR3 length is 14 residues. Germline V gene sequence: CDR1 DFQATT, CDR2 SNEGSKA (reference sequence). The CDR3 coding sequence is TGCAGTGCTATCGGTCCCCGGTTATACAATGATCAGTTCTTC. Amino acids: CSAIGPRLYNDQFF.